The source of this T cell receptor (beta chain) is a study of shared clonotypes between healthy human individuals. Germline V gives CDR1 SGHVS, CDR2 FQNEAQ. The V and J ends lost 0 bases and 5 bases, in that order; junction bases with no gene match: 1. The CDR3 extends over 15 amino acids. General study results and limits: The small donor group covered limited genetic and exposure diversity. Unshared clonotypes carried lower generation probabilities than those common to all four donors.

Sequenced by immunoSEQ multiplex PCR; TCRdb stores in-frame clones only, minus some. There are about 1,900,000 clones in the sample; about 95% occur only once, and less than 1.5% lies in the top ten. The naive CD8 subset, CD45RO-negative cells positively selected for CCR7, excluded terminally differentiated effector memory CD45RA+ cells. To note about this clone: As yet, its antigen is unknown.

Sequenced input: naive CD8+ T cells sorted from blood. The chain joins TRBV7-8 to TRBJ2-7, with 13 nucleotides matching TRBD2. This clonotype was obtained from a man aged 18-30 years in good health. Written as DNA, the CDR3 is TGTGCCAGCAGCTTAGCAACTAGCGGGAGGGACGAGCAGTACTTC. Its protein is CASSLATSGRDEQYF.